A single sample gave rise to the 25 T cell receptor beta chains below, sequenced in a study of early T cells in non-severe SARS-CoV-2 infection. TCRdb independently ran MiXCR on the 5' RACE reads; one entry per CDR3 protein. The sample includes 40,000 to 45,000 distinct CDR3 sequences, less than 15% of them seen just once. Sequencing was carried out using whole blood. These receptors were taken from an adult who was a healthcare worker with PCR-confirmed SARS-CoV-2 infection or an uninfected control (not recorded which).

This clonotype has ten or more counts. This sequence joins TRBV29-1 and TRBJ1-2; 9 positions agree with TRBD1. The CDR3 contains 16 residues. Per germline, CDR1 SQVTM and CDR2 ANQGSEA. J gave up 5 bases and V 7 bases, and 17 bases lay outside the gene matches. The CDR3 region has the DNA TGCAGCGGCTTTACTCCACAGGGGGCGGAAAAGTATGGCTACACCTTC. It specifies CSGFTPQGAEKYGYTF.

In this sample, this clonotype turned up many times. The chain has TRBV20-1 and TRBJ2-5; 7 positions agree with TRBD1. CDR1 is DFQATT, CDR2 SNEGSKA, per germline (reference sequence). The J segment lost 4 bases and the V segment lost 1 base, leaving 6 bases of the junction unmatched. The CDR3 loop spans 14 amino acids. Written as DNA, the CDR3 is TGCAGTGCTAGAGTGGGGACAGCAGTAGAGACCCAGTACTTC. Amino acid sequence: CSARVGTAVETQYF.

DNA of the CDR3: TGTGCCAGCAGCCAAGATTCGGGGTTCTATGGCTACACCTTC. Its translation is CASSQDSGFYGYTF. The V call is TRBV4-2, the J call TRBJ1-2; D ambiguous. Trimming removed 0 bases from V and 4 bases from J, with 9 bases in between. Germline lookup yields CDR1 LGHNA and CDR2 YNFKEQ. CDR3 size: 14 residues.

This clonotype was observed a few times. The chain carries TRBV27 and TRBJ1-4; 8 nucleotides line up with TRBD1. The germline gives CDR1 MNHEY, CDR2 SMNVEV (reference sequence). The CDR3 is 13 residues long. Losses at the gene ends were 5 bases for V and 8 bases for J; bases not matched to a gene: 4. CDR3 sequence (DNA): TGTGCCAGCAGTGGACAGGGCGGAGAAAAACTGTTTTTT. Protein product: CASSGQGGEKLFF.

The gene calls are TRBV25-1 and TRBJ2-4; TRBD2 aligns across 7 bases. The CDR3 totals 15 residues. Germline V lookup: CDR1 MGHDK, CDR2 SYGVNS. With V trimmed by 3 bases and J by 8 bases, 10 bases remained unmatched. The CDR3, as DNA: TGTGCCAGCAGTGAGCCCGGGAGCCGGGAGGACATTCAGTACTTC. Translating it yields CASSEPGSREDIQYF.

CDR3 coding DNA: TGTGCCAGCAGTTACACCGATACCGATGATACGCAGTATTTT. This gives the protein CASSYTDTDDTQYF. The gene calls are TRBV6-5 and TRBJ2-3; unclear D gene. CDR3 length equals 14 residues. The V gene's germline CDR1 is MNHEY and CDR2 SVGAGI. Trimming removed 2 bases from V and 6 bases from J, with 12 bases in between.

This clonotype has at least ten counts. The rearrangement joins TRBV21-1 to TRBJ2-7; the table's D call, TRBD2, has no DNA check behind it. TRBV21-1 is assigned pseudogene status. The CDR3 is 18 residues long. CDR3 nucleotides: TGTGCCAGCAGCGAACGATCTAGCGGGGGGCCTCACTCCTACGAGCAGTACTTC. This sequence encodes CASSERSSGGPHSYEQYF.

This clonotype was seen repeatedly, ten times or more. The chain uses TRBV14 and TRBJ2-7, with 10 positions matching TRBD2. Germline V lookup: CDR1 SGHDN, CDR2 FVKESK. Germline trimming cut 3 bases from V and 3 bases from J; bases unmatched to any gene: 14. CDR3 length: 18 amino acids. The CDR3 region is CASSHQSRGLATNYEQYF. In DNA, the CDR3 is TGTGCCAGCAGCCATCAGAGCAGGGGACTAGCGACAAACTACGAGCAGTACTTC.

CDR3 bases: TGCGCCAGCAGCTTACAGGGGTTATCCTACAATGAGCAGTTCTTC. This sequence encodes CASSLQGLSYNEQFF. This chain joins TRBV5-1 and TRBJ2-1; 7 bases line up with TRBD1. The germline V gene has CDR1 SGHRS and CDR2 YFSETQ. The CDR3 runs to 15 residues. Trimming at V came to 2 bases and at J to 1 base, leaving 3 bases not matched to a gene.

V is TRBV7-9 and J is TRBJ2-3, with 7 bases that match TRBD2. The germline V gene encodes CDR1 SEHNR and CDR2 FQNEAQ (reference sequence). The CDR3 loop spans 16 amino acids. V was pared by 2 bases and J by 4 bases, with 9 bases of the junction left unmatched. The CDR3 DNA is TGTGCCAGCAGCTTACGGCCCGAGGGGAGGGCAGATACGCAGTATTTT. Its translation: CASSLRPEGRADTQYF.

This clonotype was seen many times. The chain has TRBV14 and TRBJ1-2; 8 nucleotides align to TRBD1. V shed 2 bases, J shed 10 bases, and the junction held 15 bases outside the gene matches. The CDR3 covers 16 residues. The germline CDR1 and CDR2 sequences are SGHDN and FVKESK. The CDR3 bases are TGTGCCAGCAGCCAAAGAGGGGGACAGGCCTCCTTTAACTACACCTTC. This translates into CASSQRGGQASFNYTF.

This clonotype showed up many times. This chain joins TRBV20-1 and TRBJ1-6; 9 positions agree with TRBD1. CDR1 is DFQATT, CDR2 SNEGSKA, per germline (reference sequence). The V segment lost 3 bases and the J segment 10 bases; nucleotides outside the gene matches: 4. The CDR3 consists of 13 residues. The CDR3 region has the DNA TGCAGTGCTAGTAGACAGGGGGGCTCACCCCTCCACTTT. It translates to CSASRQGGSPLHF.

The rearrangement links TRBV5-4 to TRBJ2-2; 11 bases match TRBD2. V was pared by 5 bases and J by 1 base, with 16 bases of the junction left unmatched. The CDR3 is made up of 20 amino acids. Germline-derived CDR1 and CDR2 are SGHNT and YYREEE (reference sequence). DNA for the CDR3: TGTGCCAGCAGTTTCAACGCCCCGGGACTAGCGGACCGGAACACCGGGGAGCTGTTTTTT. Encoded protein: CASSFNAPGLADRNTGELFF.

This chain uses TRBV6-5 with TRBJ2-7; D is perhaps TRBD2 (6 bases). Trimming shortened V by 2 bases and J by 0 bases, and 17 bases separated the two germline ends. Germline V gives CDR1 MNHEY, CDR2 SVGAGI. This CDR3 comprises 17 residues. DNA of the CDR3: TGTGCCAGCAGTTACCCATCCCGGGACTCGGTCTCCTACGAGCAGTACTTC. It encodes CASSYPSRDSVSYEQYF.

On this clonotype: A much larger clone differs by one base, so this may be a read error. The chain joins TRBV12-3 or TRBV12-4 to TRBJ1-1, with 12 nucleotides matching TRBD1. This CDR3 has 15 residues. Trimming took 8 bases from V and 3 from J; bases not matched to a gene: 7. The CDR3 loop is CASWGTGGVYTEAFF. DNA for the CDR3: TGTGCCAGCTGGGGGACAGGGGGCGTGTACACTGAAGCTTTCTTT.

In its sample, this clonotype was seen many times. The V call is TRBV7-2, the J call TRBJ2-5, with D tentatively TRBD2 (6 bases). Germline loops: CDR1 SGHTA, CDR2 FQGNSA. The CDR3 contains 12 residues. Trimming cost V 5 bases and J 7 bases, with 11 bases left between them. CDR3 in amino acids: CASSKDGGTQYF. CDR3 sequence (DNA): TGTGCCAGCAGCAAAGACGGGGGGACCCAGTACTTC.

V is TRBV4-3 and J is TRBJ2-7, with D perhaps TRBD1 (6 bases). The germline V and J ends were trimmed by 2 bases and 5 bases, with 16 bases remaining between them. This CDR3 comprises 15 residues. In germline, CDR1 is LGHNA, CDR2 YSLEER. CDR3 amino acids: CASSQRGWGTNEQYF. Written as DNA, the CDR3 is TGCGCCAGCAGCCAAAGGGGGTGGGGGACCAACGAGCAGTACTTC.

This chain links TRBV7-9 with TRBJ2-3, with 13 bases that match TRBD2. V gave up 5 bases and J gave up 2 bases; unmatched junction bases: 4. Germline assignment: CDR1 SEHNR and CDR2 FQNEAQ (reference sequence). The CDR3 consists of 16 residues. In DNA, the CDR3 is TGTGCCAGCAGCCAAGGACTAGCGGGAGCCACAGATACGCAGTATTTT. This gives the protein CASSQGLAGATDTQYF.

The chain uses TRBV7-2 and TRBJ2-2, with 11 positions matching TRBD2. The CDR3 totals 15 residues. Germline trimming cut 4 bases from V and 4 bases from J; bases unmatched to any gene: 2. CDR1 is SGHTA, CDR2 FQGNSA, per germline. In nucleotides, the CDR3 is TGTGCCAGCAGCTCCGGACTAGCGGGCACCGGGGAGCTGTTTTTT. It codes for CASSSGLAGTGELFF.

This clonotype was counted many times. This chain links TRBV18 with TRBJ2-3; D may be TRBD2 (5 bases). CDR1 and CDR2 (germline): KGHSH, LQKENI. The CDR3 sequence is 15 residues long. Trimming took off 6 bases at V and 3 bases at J, with 16 bases between the two ends. CDR3 DNA sequence: TGTGCCAGCTCCTTCTCGGGGATCAGGACAGATACGCAGTATTTT. Protein: CASSFSGIRTDTQYF.

This clonotype was counted many times. This chain uses TRBV5-1 with TRBJ1-1, with no clear D. Trimming stripped 1 base from V and 0 bases from J, with 10 bases between. The germline CDR1 and CDR2 sequences are SGHRS and YFSETQ. This CDR3 has 15 amino acids. CDR3 nucleotides: TGCGCCAGCAGCTTGAACAGTCCCATGAACACTGAAGCTTTCTTT. It specifies CASSLNSPMNTEAFF. Combining the CDR3 with reference TRBV5-1 and TRBJ1-1 gives the whole variable domain KAGVTQTPRYLIKTRGQQVTLSCSPISGHRSVSWYQQTPGQGLQFLFEYFSETQRNKGNFPGRFSGRQFSNSRSEMNVSTLELGDSALYLCASSLNSPMNTEAFFGQGTRLTVV.

As concerns this clonotype: A much bigger clone sits one base away, suggesting this may be a read error. The CDR3 DNA is TGTGCCAGCAGCTTAGCGGGACTAGCGGGAGTTCCCTCCTACGAGCGGTACTTC. It specifies CASSLAGLAGVPSYERYF. This sequence joins TRBV7-9 and TRBJ2-7; TRBD2 matches 14 bases. CDR1 is SEHNR, CDR2 FQNEAQ, per germline (reference sequence). CDR3 length: 18 residues.

In its sample, this clonotype was seen a few times. The V gene is TRBV5-4, the J gene TRBJ1-1; D remains unclear. V was cut by 2 bases and J by 7 bases, with 12 bases left in between. Germline loops: CDR1 SGHNT, CDR2 YYREEE (reference sequence). The CDR3 runs 13 residues. DNA of the CDR3: TGTGCCAGCAGCTTAGACGTCTATAGTGAAGCTTTCTTT. It encodes CASSLDVYSEAFF.

The table lists this clonotype with many counts. The chain links TRBV6-1 to TRBJ2-7; D remains unclear. The germline CDR1 and CDR2 sequences are MNHNS and SASEGT. The CDR3 covers 14 residues. Trimming removed 0 bases from V and 3 bases from J, with 9 bases in between. CDR3 sequence: CASSEAQDGYEQYF. CDR3 bases: TGTGCCAGCAGTGAAGCTCAGGACGGCTACGAGCAGTACTTC.

The gene calls are TRBV11-2 and TRBJ2-1, with 10 bases fitting TRBD2. The trim removed 3 bases at V and 8 bases at J, leaving 7 bases unmatched. This CDR3 is 15 amino acids long. Germline assignment: CDR1 SGHAT and CDR2 FQNNGV. The CDR3 spells CASSFGLAAEDEQFF. The CDR3 bases are TGTGCCAGCAGCTTCGGACTAGCGGCGGAGGATGAGCAGTTCTTC.